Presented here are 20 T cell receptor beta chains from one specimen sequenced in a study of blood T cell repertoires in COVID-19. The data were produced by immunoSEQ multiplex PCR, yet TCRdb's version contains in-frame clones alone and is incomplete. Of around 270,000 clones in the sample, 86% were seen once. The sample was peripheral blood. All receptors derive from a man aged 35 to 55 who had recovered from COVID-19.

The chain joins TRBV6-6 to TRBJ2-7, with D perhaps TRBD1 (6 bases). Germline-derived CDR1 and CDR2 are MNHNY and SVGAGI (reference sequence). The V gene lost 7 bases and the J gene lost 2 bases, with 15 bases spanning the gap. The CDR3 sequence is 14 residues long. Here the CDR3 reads CASNPSGDPYEQYF. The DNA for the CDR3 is TGTGCCAGCAATCCCTCAGGGGACCCCTACGAGCAGTACTTC.

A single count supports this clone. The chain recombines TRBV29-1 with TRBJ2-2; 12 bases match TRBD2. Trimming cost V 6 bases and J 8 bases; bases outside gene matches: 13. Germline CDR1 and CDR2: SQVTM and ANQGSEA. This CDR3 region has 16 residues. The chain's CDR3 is CSVGWTSGNLGGELFF. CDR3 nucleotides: TGCAGCGTCGGCTGGACTAGCGGGAACCTTGGGGGGGAGCTGTTTTTT.

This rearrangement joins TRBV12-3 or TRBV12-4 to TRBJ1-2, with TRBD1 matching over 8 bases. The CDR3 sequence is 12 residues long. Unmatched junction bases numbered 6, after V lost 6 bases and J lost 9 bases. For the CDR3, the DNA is TGTGCCAGCAGGGACAGGGCCTGGAGCTACACCTTC. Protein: CASRDRAWSYTF.

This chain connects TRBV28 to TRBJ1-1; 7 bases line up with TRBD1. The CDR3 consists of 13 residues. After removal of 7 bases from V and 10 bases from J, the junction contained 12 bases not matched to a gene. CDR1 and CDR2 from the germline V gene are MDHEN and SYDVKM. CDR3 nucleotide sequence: TGTGCCAGCACCCGACAGGGTTCGAGAGTAGCTTTCTTT. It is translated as CASTRQGSRVAFF.

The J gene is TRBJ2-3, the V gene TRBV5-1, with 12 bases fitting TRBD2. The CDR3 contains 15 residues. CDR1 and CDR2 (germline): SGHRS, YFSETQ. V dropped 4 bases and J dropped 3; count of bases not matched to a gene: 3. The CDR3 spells CASSPTSGRTDTQYF. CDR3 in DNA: TGCGCCAGCAGCCCAACTAGCGGGAGGACAGATACGCAGTATTTT.

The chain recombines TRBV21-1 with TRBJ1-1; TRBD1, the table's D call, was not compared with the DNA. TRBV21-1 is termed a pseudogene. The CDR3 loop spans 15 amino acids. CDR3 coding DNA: TGTGCCAGCAGTCTAGGGGCCCCCCGCGTCCCTGAAGCTTTCTTT. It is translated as CASSLGAPRVPEAFF.

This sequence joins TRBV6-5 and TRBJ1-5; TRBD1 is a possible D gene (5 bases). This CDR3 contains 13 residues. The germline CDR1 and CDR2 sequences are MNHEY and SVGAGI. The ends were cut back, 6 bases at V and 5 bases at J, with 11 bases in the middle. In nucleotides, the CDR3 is TGTGCCAGCAGCACCGACAGATATCAGCCCCAGCATTTT. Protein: CASSTDRYQPQHF.

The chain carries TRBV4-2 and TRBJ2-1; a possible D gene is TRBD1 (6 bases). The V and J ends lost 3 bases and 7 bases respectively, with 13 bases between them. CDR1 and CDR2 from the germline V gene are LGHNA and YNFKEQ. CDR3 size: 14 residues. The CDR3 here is CASSQMDSRNEQFF. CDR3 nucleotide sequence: TGTGCCAGCAGCCAGATGGACAGTAGGAATGAGCAGTTCTTC.

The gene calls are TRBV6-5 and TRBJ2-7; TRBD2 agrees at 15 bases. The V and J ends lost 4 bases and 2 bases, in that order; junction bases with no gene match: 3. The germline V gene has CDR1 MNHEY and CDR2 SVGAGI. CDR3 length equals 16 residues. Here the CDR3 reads CASSSGTSGRPYEQYF. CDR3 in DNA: TGTGCCAGCAGTTCGGGGACTAGCGGGAGGCCCTACGAGCAGTACTTC.

The CDR3 nucleotides read TGTGCGTCAGGGTTCGGCACTGAAGCTTTCTTT. It yields the protein CASGFGTEAFF. J is TRBJ1-1 and V is TRBV7-2, with a possible D match to TRBD1 (5 bases). The CDR3 extends over 11 amino acids. Germline CDR1 reads SGHTA; CDR2 reads FQGNSA.

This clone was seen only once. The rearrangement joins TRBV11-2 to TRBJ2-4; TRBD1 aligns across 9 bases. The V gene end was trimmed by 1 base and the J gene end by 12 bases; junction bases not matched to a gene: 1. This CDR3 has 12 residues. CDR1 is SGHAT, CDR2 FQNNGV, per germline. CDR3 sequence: CASSLVGQGQYF. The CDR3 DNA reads TGTGCCAGCAGCTTAGTGGGACAGGGTCAGTACTTC.

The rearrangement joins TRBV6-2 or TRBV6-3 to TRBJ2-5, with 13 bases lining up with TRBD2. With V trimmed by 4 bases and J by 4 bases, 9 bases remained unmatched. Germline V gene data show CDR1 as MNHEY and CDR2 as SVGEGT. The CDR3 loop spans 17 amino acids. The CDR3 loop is CASSSWTSGSSAETQYF. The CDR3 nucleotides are TGTGCCAGCAGTTCTTGGACTAGCGGGAGTTCTGCAGAGACCCAGTACTTC.

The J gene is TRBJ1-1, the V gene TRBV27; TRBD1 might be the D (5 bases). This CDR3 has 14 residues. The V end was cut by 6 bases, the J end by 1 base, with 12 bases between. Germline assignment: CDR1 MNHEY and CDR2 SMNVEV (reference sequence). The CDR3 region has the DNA TGTGCCAGCAGGCTGGGGGGAGCGAACACTGAAGCTTTCTTT. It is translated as CASRLGGANTEAFF.

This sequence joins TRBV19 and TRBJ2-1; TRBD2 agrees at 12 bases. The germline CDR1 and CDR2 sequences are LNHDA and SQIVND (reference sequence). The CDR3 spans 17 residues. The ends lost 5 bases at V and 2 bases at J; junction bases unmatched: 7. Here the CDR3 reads CASSLRLAGATYNEQFF. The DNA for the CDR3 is TGTGCCAGTAGTCTCCGACTAGCGGGGGCGACCTACAATGAGCAGTTCTTC.

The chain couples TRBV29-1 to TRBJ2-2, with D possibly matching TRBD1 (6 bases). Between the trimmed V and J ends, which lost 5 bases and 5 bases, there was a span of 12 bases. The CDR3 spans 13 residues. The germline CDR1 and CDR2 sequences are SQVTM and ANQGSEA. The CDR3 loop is CSVIIGGTGELFF. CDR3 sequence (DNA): TGCAGCGTTATAATAGGGGGTACCGGGGAGCTGTTTTTT.

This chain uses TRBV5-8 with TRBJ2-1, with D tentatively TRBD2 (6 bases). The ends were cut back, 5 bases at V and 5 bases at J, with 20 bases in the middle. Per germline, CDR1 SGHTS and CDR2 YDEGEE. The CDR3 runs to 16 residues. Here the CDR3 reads CASRTRRGPWDNEQFF. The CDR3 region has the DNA TGTGCCAGCAGAACCAGGCGGGGTCCCTGGGACAATGAGCAGTTCTTC.

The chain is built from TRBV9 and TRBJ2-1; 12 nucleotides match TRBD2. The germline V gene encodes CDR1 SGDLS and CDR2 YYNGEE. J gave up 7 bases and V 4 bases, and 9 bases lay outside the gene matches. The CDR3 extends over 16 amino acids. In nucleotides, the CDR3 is TGTGCCAGCAGCCTTTCTGCTAGCGGGGGGGCTAATGAGCAGTTCTTC. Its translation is CASSLSASGGANEQFF.

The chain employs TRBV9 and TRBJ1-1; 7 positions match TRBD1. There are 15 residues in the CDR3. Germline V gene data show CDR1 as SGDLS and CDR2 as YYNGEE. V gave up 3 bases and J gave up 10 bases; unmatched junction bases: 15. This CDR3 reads CASSATGAAGDVAFF. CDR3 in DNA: TGTGCCAGCAGCGCCACAGGGGCCGCAGGGGATGTAGCTTTCTTT.

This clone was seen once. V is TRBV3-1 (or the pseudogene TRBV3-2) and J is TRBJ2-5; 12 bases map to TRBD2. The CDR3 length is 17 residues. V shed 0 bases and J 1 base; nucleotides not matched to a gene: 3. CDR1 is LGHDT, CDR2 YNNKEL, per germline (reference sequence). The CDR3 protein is CASSQDQLAGGQETQYF. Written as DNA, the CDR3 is TGTGCCAGCAGCCAAGATCAACTAGCGGGAGGCCAAGAGACCCAGTACTTC.

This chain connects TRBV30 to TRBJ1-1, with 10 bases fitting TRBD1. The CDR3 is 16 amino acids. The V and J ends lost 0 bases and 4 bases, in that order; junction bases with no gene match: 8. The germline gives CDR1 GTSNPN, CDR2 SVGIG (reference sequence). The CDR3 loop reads CAWSVRIGTGATEAFF. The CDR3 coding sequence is TGTGCCTGGAGTGTACGAATAGGGACAGGGGCCACTGAAGCTTTCTTT. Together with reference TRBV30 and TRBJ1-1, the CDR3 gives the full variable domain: SQTIHQWPATLVQPVGSPLSLECTVEGTSNPNLYWYRQAAGRGLQLLFYSVGIGQISSEVPQNLSASRPQDRQFILSSKKLLLSDSGFYLCAWSVRIGTGATEAFFGQGTRLTVV.